Below are 29 T cell receptor beta chains sequenced from a single sample in a study of cytomegalovirus exposure and HLA in healthy donors. Use of 60 Vbeta and 13 Jbeta primers characterized the PCR. Sequencing used immunoSEQ multiplex PCR; TCRdb keeps in-frame clones, though not all of them. The sample has 200,000 or so clones. The sequenced sample consisted of PBMCs. These receptors all stem from a boy aged 10-17 years in good health and CMV-seronegative.

This rearrangement joins TRBV9 to TRBJ1-1; 9 nucleotides line up with TRBD1. Germline assignment: CDR1 SGDLS and CDR2 YYNGEE. Losses at the gene ends were 2 bases for V and 5 bases for J; bases not matched to a gene: 4. This CDR3 has 14 residues. The DNA for the CDR3 is TGTGCCAGCAGCGTCCGGGACAGGGTAACTGAAGCTTTCTTT. Translated, it gives CASSVRDRVTEAFF.

The chain joins TRBV21-1 to TRBJ1-6. TRBV21-1 constitutes a pseudogene. This CDR3 has 17 amino acids. DNA of the CDR3: TGTGCCAGCAGCAAAGCGCCCCCTACGGGAGAAAATTCACCCCTCCACTTT. Translation: CASSKAPPTGENSPLHF.

The chain employs TRBV11-2 and TRBJ2-1; 7 bases are shared with TRBD2. Trimming cost V 5 bases and J 6 bases; bases outside gene matches: 16. CDR1 and CDR2 from the germline V gene are SGHAT and FQNNGV. The CDR3 runs 17 residues. Here the CDR3 DNA reads TGTGCCAGCAGCCGAGGACTAGATGCCCGACGGGTCAATGAGCAGTTCTTC. Protein sequence: CASSRGLDARRVNEQFF.

For the CDR3, the DNA is TGTGCCAGCTCACCAGGAGCGGGGGGTCAAGAGACCCAGTACTTC. Protein: CASSPGAGGQETQYF. The chain recombines TRBV18 with TRBJ2-5; 9 bases line up with TRBD2. The trim removed 2 bases at V and 2 bases at J, leaving 3 bases unmatched. In germline, CDR1 is KGHSH, CDR2 LQKENI. The CDR3 runs to 15 residues.

The chain combines TRBV5-6 with TRBJ1-1; D may be TRBD1 (6 bases). Germline CDR1 reads SGHDT; CDR2 reads YYEEEE. This CDR3 has 15 amino acids. The V gene lost 4 bases and the J gene lost 1 base, with 14 bases spanning the gap. CDR3 amino acids: CASSLRRTANTEAFF. The CDR3 nucleotides read TGTGCCAGCAGCCTCAGGAGGACAGCGAACACTGAAGCTTTCTTT.

The chain joins TRBV21-1 to TRBJ1-2. TRBV21-1 counts as a pseudogene. The CDR3 covers 10 residues. The CDR3 loop reads CASIEYGYTF. CDR3 nucleotides: TGTGCCAGCATTGAGTATGGCTACACCTTC.

The CDR3, as DNA: TGTGCCAGCAATAGACGGACAGATGATACCTACGAGCAGTACTTC. This encodes CASNRRTDDTYEQYF. V gene TRBV28 combines with J gene TRBJ2-7; the D gene is possibly TRBD1 (6 bases). Looked up from germline, CDR1 is MDHEN and CDR2 is SYDVKM. V lost 7 bases and J lost 2, with 18 bases in between. CDR3 length: 15 residues.

The rearrangement uses TRBV6-5 and TRBJ2-5; D remains ambiguous. The closer fit of TRBJ2-7 to the DNA end suggests the J call may be wrong. The V gene's germline CDR1 is MNHEY and CDR2 SVGAGI. The CDR3 runs 11 residues. The CDR3 nucleotides are TGTGCCAGTAGAGGAGTCTACGAGCAGTACTTC. Protein sequence: CASRGVYEQYF.

This chain links TRBV27 with TRBJ2-4; no reliable D call. The CDR3 sequence is 13 residues long. With 4 bases removed from V and 5 bases from J, the gap between germline ends came to 9 bases. The germline CDR1 and CDR2 sequences are MNHEY and SMNVEV (reference sequence). CDR3 DNA sequence: TGTGCCAGCAGTTCTTTACGGGAAAACATTCAGTACTTC. Its protein product is CASSSLRENIQYF.

The rearrangement joins TRBV7-3 to TRBJ2-7; 10 positions match TRBD1. With 5 bases clipped from V and 3 bases from J, the junction kept 7 bases outside the gene matches. CDR1 is SGHTA, CDR2 FQGTGA, per germline. The CDR3 has 15 residues. Here the CDR3 DNA reads TGTGCCAGCAGCCTCGCCGGGACAGGGGACTACGAGCAGTACTTC. Translating it yields CASSLAGTGDYEQYF.

The chain is built from TRBV28 and TRBJ1-1; the match to TRBD1 covers 9 bases. Germline CDR1 MDHEN, CDR2 SYDVKM. V lost 3 bases to trimming and J lost 0 bases; unmatched junction nucleotides: 5. The CDR3 has 16 residues. CDR3 region: CASSFYRGRLNTEAFF. The DNA for the CDR3 is TGTGCCAGCAGTTTCTACAGGGGGCGCTTGAACACTGAAGCTTTCTTT. The whole variable domain, filled in from reference TRBV28 and TRBJ1-1, reads DVKVTQSSRYLVKRTGEKVFLECVQDMDHENMFWYRQDPGLGLRLIYFSYDVKMKEKGDIPEGYSVSREKKERFSLILESASTNQTSMYLCASSFYRGRLNTEAFFGQGTRLTVV.

This chain uses TRBV5-6 with TRBJ2-7; 9 positions agree with TRBD1. The V segment lost 4 bases and the J segment 1 base; nucleotides outside the gene matches: 6. Germline V gene sequence: CDR1 SGHDT, CDR2 YYEEEE. CDR3 length: 15 amino acids. In DNA form, the CDR3 reads TGTGCCAGCAGCCCGGACAGGGGAGGATCCTACGAGCAGTACTTC. This sequence encodes CASSPDRGGSYEQYF.

The chain recombines TRBV4-3 with TRBJ2-3, with D possibly TRBD1 on 6 matching bases. V gave up 3 bases and J gave up 4 bases, with 17 bases separating them. CDR1 and CDR2 from the germline V gene are LGHNA and YSLEER. The CDR3 has 16 amino acids. The CDR3 nucleotides are TGCGCCAGCAGCCATCTGAGAGGGGGTCCGGCAGATACGCAGTATTTT. Translating it yields CASSHLRGGPADTQYF.

The CDR3 reads CASSLLAEDTQYF. CDR3 nucleotides: TGTGCCAGCAGCTTACTAGCTGAAGATACGCAGTATTTT. The genes are TRBV7-8 and TRBJ2-3, with a possible D match to TRBD2 (5 bases). V lost 2 bases to trimming and J lost 5 bases, with 8 bases between them. Germline V gene data show CDR1 as SGHVS and CDR2 as FQNEAQ. The CDR3 is 13 amino acids.

The J gene is TRBJ2-7, the V gene TRBV6-5, with 10 bases fitting TRBD1. Germline V gene data show CDR1 as MNHEY and CDR2 as SVGAGI. The V gene end was trimmed by 5 bases and the J gene end by 6 bases; junction bases not matched to a gene: 7. This CDR3 has 14 amino acids. The CDR3 region has the DNA TGTGCCAGCAGTGTAGCCGGGACAGGGGTCGAGCAGTACTTC. Translation: CASSVAGTGVEQYF.

This chain connects TRBV4-3 to TRBJ1-6; TRBD1 is a possible D gene (6 bases). V lost 1 base, J lost 6 bases, and 10 bases lay in between. Germline V gives CDR1 LGHNA, CDR2 YSLEER. CDR3 length: 15 residues. The CDR3 spells CASSQGQVVNSPLHF. In DNA form, the CDR3 reads TGCGCCAGCAGCCAAGGACAGGTTGTTAATTCACCCCTCCACTTT.

The J gene is TRBJ1-1, the V gene TRBV5-1; D not certain. The V gene's germline CDR1 is SGHRS and CDR2 YFSETQ. The CDR3 is 14 residues long. The V and J ends lost 4 bases and 6 bases respectively, with 16 bases between them. The CDR3 coding sequence is TGCGCCAGCAGCCACTCGGGTGACTTCGCTGAAGCTTTCTTT. It yields the protein CASSHSGDFAEAFF. The full variable domain, rest sourced from reference TRBV5-1 and TRBJ1-1, is KAGVTQTPRYLIKTRGQQVTLSCSPISGHRSVSWYQQTPGQGLQFLFEYFSETQRNKGNFPGRFSGRQFSNSRSEMNVSTLELGDSALYLCASSHSGDFAEAFFGQGTRLTVV.

V and J are TRBV5-6 and TRBJ1-1; D might be TRBD1 (5 bases). Deletions cut 7 bases from V and 4 bases from J, with 11 bases between. Looked up from germline, CDR1 is SGHDT and CDR2 is YYEEEE. There are 12 residues in the CDR3. DNA for the CDR3: TGTGCCAGCGCATGGGGGGGCACTGAAGCTTTCTTT. It codes for CASAWGGTEAFF.

This CDR3 reads CASSASYGYTF. The CDR3 bases are TGTGCCAGCAGTGCCAGTTACGGCTACACCTTC. The V call is TRBV25-1, the J call TRBJ1-2; D ambiguous. This CDR3 region has 11 residues. Between the trimmed V and J ends, which lost 4 bases and 8 bases, there was a span of 8 bases. CDR1 MGHDK and CDR2 SYGVNS come from the germline V gene.

The rearrangement links TRBV7-9 to TRBJ1-1, with D unresolved. Looked up from germline, CDR1 is SEHNR and CDR2 is FQNEAQ (reference sequence). V lost 6 bases and J lost 1, with 9 bases in between. This CDR3 has 13 residues. CDR3 nucleotides: TGTGCCAGCAGTTTCGAGGGGAACACTGAAGCTTTCTTT. Its protein is CASSFEGNTEAFF.

The chain carries TRBV30 and TRBJ2-7, with D possibly TRBD1 on 7 matching bases. This CDR3 is built from 15 residues. V lost 4 bases and J 3 bases, leaving 19 bases between the germline ends. Germline V gives CDR1 GTSNPN, CDR2 SVGIG (reference sequence). The CDR3, as DNA: TGTGCCTGGACTCGGAGGGCAGGGGGAGACTACGAGCAGTACTTC. It codes for CAWTRRAGGDYEQYF.

The rearrangement joins TRBV6-1 to TRBJ1-2; no reliable D call. Germline CDR1 is MNHNS and CDR2 is SASEGT. This CDR3 region has 19 residues. The V and J ends lost 0 bases and 1 base respectively, with 21 bases between them. The CDR3 protein is CASSEASRFLTALNYGYTF. CDR3 DNA sequence: TGTGCCAGCAGTGAAGCGTCAAGATTTCTAACCGCACTTAACTATGGCTACACCTTC.

The V gene is TRBV6-6, the J gene TRBJ2-3; possible D gene TRBD2, 6 bases. Germline values: CDR1 MNHNY, CDR2 SVGAGI (reference sequence). V was shortened by 6 bases and J by 2 bases, with 15 bases between the two germline ends. The CDR3 consists of 15 residues. The CDR3 here is CASRYLEGSTDTQYF. CDR3 DNA: TGTGCCAGCAGGTACCTGGAGGGATCCACAGATACGCAGTATTTT.

The chain employs TRBV5-5 and TRBJ1-3; tentatively, D is TRBD1 (6 bases). V lost 0 bases and J lost 9, with 19 bases in between. This CDR3 contains 16 residues. Germline V lookup: CDR1 SGHKS, CDR2 YYEKEE (reference sequence). This CDR3 reads CASSLERGGRRGTIYF. CDR3 in DNA: TGTGCCAGCAGCTTGGAGAGGGGGGGCCGTCGTGGCACCATATATTTT.

The V gene is TRBV19, the J gene TRBJ1-5, with D possibly being TRBD1 (5 bases). Germline CDR1 LNHDA, CDR2 SQIVND (reference sequence). This CDR3 spans 15 amino acids. V was shortened by 3 bases and J by 3 bases, with 12 bases between the two germline ends. DNA of the CDR3: TGTGCCAGTAGTATGGCACAGGCACTCAATCAGCCCCAGCATTTT. Translated: CASSMAQALNQPQHF.

The V and J genes are TRBV4-1 and TRBJ1-1, with a tentative D call TRBD1 (6 bases). Trimming took 4 bases from V and 3 from J, leaving 12 bases between them. CDR3 size: 14 residues. CDR1 and CDR2 (germline): MGHRA, YSYEKL. CDR3 sequence reads: CASSPNREHTEAFF. The DNA for the CDR3 is TGCGCCAGCAGCCCTAACAGGGAGCACACTGAAGCTTTCTTT.

The rearrangement uses TRBV6-6 and TRBJ1-1; no clear D gene. Deletions cut 2 bases from V and 0 bases from J, with 7 bases between. The CDR3 has 14 residues. Looked up from germline, CDR1 is MNHNY and CDR2 is SVGAGI (reference sequence). The CDR3 reads CASSYEGMNTEAFF. CDR3 DNA: TGTGCCAGCAGTTACGAGGGAATGAACACTGAAGCTTTCTTT.

Concerning this clone: In the same sample, other DNA sequences code for this CDR3. This chain uses TRBV4-2 with TRBJ2-1; 13 nucleotides align to TRBD2. The CDR3 totals 15 residues. Per germline, CDR1 LGHNA and CDR2 YNFKEQ. J was trimmed by 6 bases and V by 2 bases; bases with no gene match: 1. CDR3 DNA: TGTGCCAGCAGCCAAACTAGCGGGGGGGCCAATGAGCAGTTCTTC. Amino acid sequence: CASSQTSGGANEQFF.

V and J are TRBV30 and TRBJ1-2, with D tentatively TRBD1 (5 bases). This CDR3 contains 14 residues. CDR1 and CDR2 (germline): GTSNPN, SVGIG (reference sequence). Trimming removed 0 bases at V and 2 bases at J, with 10 bases between. CDR3 sequence (DNA): TGTGCCTGGAGTGTAAGGAGGGGCAACTATGGCTACACCTTC. This gives the protein CAWSVRRGNYGYTF. The variable domain in full, with the rest retrieved from reference TRBV30 and TRBJ1-2, is SQTIHQWPATLVQPVGSPLSLECTVEGTSNPNLYWYRQAAGRGLQLLFYSVGIGQISSEVPQNLSASRPQDRQFILSSKKLLLSDSGFYLCAWSVRRGNYGYTFGSGTRLTVV.